This TCR beta chain is drawn from a study of control samples from healthy donors and cancer patients. Clones were read by immunoSEQ multiplex PCR, and TCRdb kept only the in-frame ones, dropping some. The table records 85,000 to 90,000 clones, around nine tenths of them present only once. In germline, CDR1 is LNHDA, CDR2 SQIVND (reference sequence). V gave up 0 bases and J gave up 4 bases, with 9 bases separating them. The CDR3 is made up of 15 amino acids. V usage is TRBV19 and J usage is TRBJ1-4, with no clear D. The sequencing sample was made of blood. This receptor was taken from a man aged 25 to 45 in good health. The CDR3 loop is CASSIEGRSNEKLFF. CDR3 bases: TGTGCCAGTAGTATAGAAGGCAGAAGTAATGAAAAACTGTTTTTT.